Sequencing of this T cell receptor beta chain was carried out in a study of shared clonotypes between healthy human individuals (dated by TCRdb to about 2020). At the level of the whole study: Two women and a few men aged 18 to 49 years were included in the cohort. For each donor, CD4 naive and CD4 memory were each given three plates, CD8 naive was given two plates, and CD8 memory was given one plate. The study deeply sequenced blood TCR repertoires of several healthy adults to estimate repertoire size and the extent of clonotype sharing between individuals. To increase sequencing depth and limit assay-specific biases, different laboratories used diverse techniques to prepare libraries and sequence TCR repertoires. Per donor, leukapheresis produced somewhere between about 0.94 and 9 billion PBMCs.

The germline V gene sets CDR1 to SQVTM and CDR2 to ANQGSEA. The CDR3 covers 14 residues, taking in both the cysteine and the phenylalanine. The kept DNA is CDR3 alone, 42 bases in frame from the first base. Trimming takes 1 base off V and 7 bases off J; junction bases not matched to a gene: 4. Points the paper makes about the study in general: Compared with non-shared clonotypes, clonotypes shared by all four sorted-subset donors had higher generation probabilities. Pairwise subsampling led to the expectation that sequencing depth would affect the degree of clonotype sharing among donors. Even with the large sequencing depth, rarefaction of the sorted-subset datasets indicated that sequencing was incomplete. Naive subsets generally had larger estimated clonotype richness than memory subsets. Sharing across a few donors was observed for roughly 5.4% of naive CD4, under 4% of naive CD8, over 2% of memory CD4, and approximately 0.41% of memory CD8 clonotypes. The small number of donors limited the genetic and exposure-history diversity represented. Sampling was limited to blood, and TCR repertoires in tissue likely differ from TCR repertoires in blood.

Using the deep immunoSEQ assay, TCR CDR3 regions were amplified from genomic DNA by multiplex PCR. For each cell subset, the extracted genomic DNA was distributed evenly across all wells of several immunoSEQ 96-well plates, and each plate served as one replicate. For sorted subsets, 200 to 250 ng of genomic DNA, equivalent to some 30,000 T cell genomes, went into each replicate PCR. The purified libraries were quantified using a Qubit 3.0 fluorometer, sized with a Bioanalyzer 2100, and then quantified again using the KAPA Library Quantification kit. Every immunoSEQ 96-well plate was sequenced on a separate single-read 150-cycle Illumina NextSeq 550 flow cell. The authors' pipeline ran thus. Because the immunoSEQ output held only junctional sequences and lacked quality scores, the filtering could not match the filtering applied to full-length reads. Sequences were annotated with PyIR, a Python wrapper for IgBLAST v1.9, and V/J genes and CDR3 were assigned using IMGT germline references. Reads were removed for weak V/J assignments (E-value above 1e-6), missing CDR3, stop codons, out-of-frame junctions, or ambiguous translated residues. A V3J clonotype was defined by an identical inferred V gene, J gene, and CDR3 amino acid sequence. To compute the percentage overlap between repertoires, the number of shared unique clonotypes was divided by the size of the smaller repertoire. Richness of each repertoire was evaluated using RTK rarefaction, the Chao1 estimator, and Recon v2.1 estimates of unobserved clonotypes. Generation probabilities for all TCRbeta clonotypes obtained by the gDNA method from a few donors were computed using OLGA. This is the immuneACCESS table as TCRdb keeps it, with only in-frame sequences that have V and J called. A part of the clones is gone; compared with another copy, unresolved V genes explain less than half, and the rest is unexplained. The V and J calls and clone size were taken over from that table, and D and trimming were inferred from the DNA. The sample records more than 550,000 clones, roughly 94% of which are singletons. About 24% of the sample is held by the ten biggest clonotypes.

A word on this clone: This receptor's antigen is unknown. Qualities for individual bases were not recorded, and no much larger clone is one base off. Other DNA sequences from this sample encode an identical CDR3 as well.

For the CD8 naive samples, CD45RO-negative cells were positively selected for CCR7, yielding a CD45RA+CCR7+ population from which TemRA cells were excluded. Donors were healthy HIV-negative adults with no recently reported acute infections or vaccinations. Only Caucasian adults living in Nashville, Tennessee, USA were represented among the donors. Blood was collected by leukapheresis, and PBMCs were isolated by Ficoll-Histopaque density gradient centrifugation and then cryopreserved in liquid nitrogen vapor phase. Purity and quantity of every magnetically sorted T cell population were checked by analytical flow cytometry. From each sorted fraction, genomic DNA was isolated and quantified by UV absorbance on a Nanodrop 2000c.

The sequencing input was naive CD8+ T cells sorted from blood. Sample cell subset or site, as interpreted from the label and publication: CD45RA+CCR7+. The source is a man younger than 40 in good health. This sequence uses TRBV29-1 and TRBJ2-1, with 10 bases in between that match TRBD2. The DNA sequence is TGCAGCGTTGAAGTAGCGGGAGGAGGGAATGAGCAGTTCTTC. Its protein reads: CSVEVAGGGNEQFF.